This T cell receptor (beta chain) was sequenced during a study of radiotherapy plus CTLA-4 blockade in lung cancer. CDR1 and CDR2 from the germline V gene are SGHAT and FQNNGV. V dropped 5 bases and J dropped 0 bases, with 11 bases sitting between them. The CDR3 is 14 amino acids. Focal radiation was given together with CTLA-4 blockade (ipilimumab) to patients with chemo-refractory metastatic non-small-cell lung cancer. Concerning this clone: Its antigen is unknown.

Study observations and caveats: TCR clones of tumor origin grew in blood after radiotherapy plus ipilimumab. Early clone dynamics of blood T cells, plus interferon-beta, reportedly predicted response best.

Only in-frame clones appear in the TCRdb table, and some are missing; sequencing was by immunoSEQ multiplex PCR. The sample contains fewer than 140,000 clones, more than 70% of which appear only once. The receptor comes from a human donor with non-small cell lung cancer that progressed on radiotherapy plus ipilimumab. Some clones in this sample may be carry-over from other donors' samples. The sample consisted of peripheral blood, taken from a patient treated with radiotherapy plus ipilimumab. This sequence joins TRBV11-2 and TRBJ2-7; TRBD1 or TRBD2 may be the D gene (5 bases each). The DNA of the CDR3 is TGTGCCAGCAGCCGGGGCGGGTTCTCCTACGAGCAGTACTTC. Amino acids: CASSRGGFSYEQYF.